The next 5 T cell receptor beta chains were all read from a single sample in a study of blood T cells in healthy people across ages. Primers used in a second PCR of about 6 to 11 cycles were a sample-barcoded 5' primer and a J-beta primer mix. TCRdb passed the 5' RACE reads through MiXCR, listing each CDR3 protein once. The sample holds approximately 1.5 million distinct CDR3 sequences, 30% to 35% seen once. The sequenced material came from blood. The receptors stem from a woman in her 30s in good health.

The rearrangement links TRBV29-1 to TRBJ2-2; TRBD2 aligns across 9 bases. Germline CDR1 is SQVTM and CDR2 is ANQGSEA. The CDR3 runs to 14 residues. V was pared by 7 bases and J by 8 bases, with 11 bases of the junction left unmatched. CDR3 sequence: CSGVSGRNRGELFF. In DNA, the CDR3 is TGCAGCGGGGTTAGCGGGAGAAATAGGGGGGAGCTGTTTTTT.

The rearrangement uses TRBV19 and TRBJ2-1; D is perhaps TRBD2 (5 bases). Germline loops: CDR1 LNHDA, CDR2 SQIVND (reference sequence). The CDR3 loop spans 13 amino acids. Trimming stripped 10 bases from V and 1 base from J, with 11 bases between. The CDR3 loop is CATGERSYNEQFF. CDR3 DNA: TGTGCCACTGGGGAGAGGTCCTACAATGAGCAGTTCTTC.

This clonotype was counted between two and nine times. This sequence joins TRBV27 and TRBJ2-7; maybe TRBD1 (6 bases). Germline lookup yields CDR1 MNHEY and CDR2 SMNVEV (reference sequence). The V gene lost 9 bases and the J gene lost 0 bases, with 12 bases spanning the gap. The CDR3 sequence is 13 residues long. CDR3 sequence: CASASGHSYEQYF. In DNA form, the CDR3 reads TGTGCCAGTGCGTCGGGACACTCCTACGAGCAGTACTTC.

Only a few counts were recorded for this clonotype. This chain joins TRBV10-3 and TRBJ1-1; D gene ambiguous. Germline values: CDR1 ENHRY, CDR2 SYGVKD. V shed 8 bases and J shed 0 bases, with 13 bases lying between them. CDR3 size: 14 residues. The CDR3 DNA sequence: TGTGCCATCTCCGGGAACGGTTTGAACACTGAAGCTTTCTTT. Protein sequence: CAISGNGLNTEAFF.

This clonotype was picked up a small number of times. V gene TRBV10-2 combines with J gene TRBJ2-1, with 7 positions matching TRBD2. The CDR3 loop spans 14 amino acids. CDR1 is WSHSY, CDR2 SAAADI, per germline. The ends lost 2 bases at V and 8 bases at J; junction bases unmatched: 6. As DNA, the CDR3 is TGCGCCAGCAGTGAGATAATAGCGGGCTATGAGCAGTTCTTC. Translated, it gives CASSEIIAGYEQFF.